This TCR beta chain was documented in a study of OX40 agonist ivuxolimab in advanced cancers. Turning to the study itself: Patients in dose escalation had liver, melanoma, kidney or head and neck cancers. General study points: No determination was made of the antigen specificity of the expanded peripheral T cells.

TCRdb's table, derived via immunoSEQ multiplex PCR, lists solely in-frame clones and lacks some. This sample has around 60,000 clones, with about nine tenths found just once. This clone was observed a single time. The antigen remains undetermined. V dropped 10 bases and J dropped 9 bases, with 13 bases sitting between them. This CDR3 contains 11 residues. The V gene's germline CDR1 is MNHNS and CDR2 SASEGT. The source material was CD4+ or CD8+ T cells sorted from blood, sampled in a trial of the OX40 agonist ivuxolimab. The source is an adult with an advanced solid tumor such as melanoma, head and neck, liver or kidney cancer. V gene TRBV6-1 combines with J gene TRBJ2-1; D ambiguous. CDR3 sequence (DNA): TGTGCCACGACCGGCCCGGTTGAGCAGTTCTTC. Residues: CATTGPVEQFF.